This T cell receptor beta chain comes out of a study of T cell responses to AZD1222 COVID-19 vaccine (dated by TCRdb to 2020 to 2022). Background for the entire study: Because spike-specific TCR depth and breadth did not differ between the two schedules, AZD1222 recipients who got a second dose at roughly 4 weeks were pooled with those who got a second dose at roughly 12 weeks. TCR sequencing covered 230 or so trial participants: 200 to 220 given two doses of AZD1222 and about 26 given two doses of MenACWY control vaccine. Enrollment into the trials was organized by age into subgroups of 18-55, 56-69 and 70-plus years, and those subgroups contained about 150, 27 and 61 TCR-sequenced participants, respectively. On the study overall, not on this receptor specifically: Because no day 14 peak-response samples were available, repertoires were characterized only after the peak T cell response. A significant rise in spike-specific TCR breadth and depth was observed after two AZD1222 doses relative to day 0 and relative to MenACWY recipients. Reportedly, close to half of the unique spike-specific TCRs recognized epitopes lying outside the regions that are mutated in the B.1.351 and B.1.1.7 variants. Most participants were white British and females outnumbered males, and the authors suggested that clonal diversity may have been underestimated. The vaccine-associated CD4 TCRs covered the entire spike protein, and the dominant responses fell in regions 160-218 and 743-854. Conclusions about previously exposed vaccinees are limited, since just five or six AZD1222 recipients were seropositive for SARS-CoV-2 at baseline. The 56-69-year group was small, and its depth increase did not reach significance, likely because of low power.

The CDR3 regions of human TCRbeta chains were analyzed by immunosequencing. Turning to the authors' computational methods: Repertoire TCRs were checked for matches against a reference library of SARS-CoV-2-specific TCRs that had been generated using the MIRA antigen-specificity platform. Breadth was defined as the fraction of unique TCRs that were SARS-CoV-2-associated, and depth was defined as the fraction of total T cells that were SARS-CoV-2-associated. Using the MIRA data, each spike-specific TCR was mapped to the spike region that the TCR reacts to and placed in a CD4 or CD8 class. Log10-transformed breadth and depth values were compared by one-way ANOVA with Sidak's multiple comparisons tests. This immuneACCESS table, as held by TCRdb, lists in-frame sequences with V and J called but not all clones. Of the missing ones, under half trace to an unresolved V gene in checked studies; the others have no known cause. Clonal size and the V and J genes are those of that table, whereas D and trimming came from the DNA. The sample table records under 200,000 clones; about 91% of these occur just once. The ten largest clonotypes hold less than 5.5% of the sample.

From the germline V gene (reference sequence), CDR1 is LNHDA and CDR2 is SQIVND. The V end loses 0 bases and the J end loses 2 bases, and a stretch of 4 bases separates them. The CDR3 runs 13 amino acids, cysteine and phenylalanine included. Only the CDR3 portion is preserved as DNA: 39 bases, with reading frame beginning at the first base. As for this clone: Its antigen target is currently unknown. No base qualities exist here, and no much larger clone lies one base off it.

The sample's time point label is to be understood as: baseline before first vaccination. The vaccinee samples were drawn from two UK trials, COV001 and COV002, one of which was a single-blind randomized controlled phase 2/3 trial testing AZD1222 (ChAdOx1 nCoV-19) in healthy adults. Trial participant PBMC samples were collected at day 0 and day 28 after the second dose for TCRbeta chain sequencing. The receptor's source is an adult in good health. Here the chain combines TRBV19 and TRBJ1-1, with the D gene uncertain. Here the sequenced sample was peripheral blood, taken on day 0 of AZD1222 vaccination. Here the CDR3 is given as CASSIEGNTEAFF. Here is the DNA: TGTGCCAGTAGTATAGAGGGTAACACTGAAGCTTTCTTT.